This entry features one T cell receptor beta chain sequence. Antigen specificity is unknown. TCRdb itself ran the reads through MiXCR, one entry per CDR3 protein. The sample shows about 830,000 distinct CDR3 sequences, 30% to 35% of them seen only once. V lost 7 bases and J lost 10, with 17 bases in between. The CDR3 is made up of 14 amino acids. Germline values: CDR1 LNHDA, CDR2 SQIVND (reference sequence). This sample was included in a study of T cell repertoires in cytomegalovirus infection. Study-level information: CMV infection together with matching HLA type was indicated by public TCR beta signatures. Study-wide results and limits: There were HLA-C-restricted CMV-specific TCR beta clonotypes dominating the ex vivo response. Carriers of CMV and the relevant HLA type were discriminated by public TCR beta frequency.

The sequences come from cultured CD8+ T cells from PBMCs, collected from culture after CMV antigen stimulation. The receptor's source is a human donor in good health (CMV status not recorded). Some clones in this sample may be carry-over from other donors' samples. This chain connects TRBV19 to TRBJ1-6; TRBD1 might be the D (5 bases). CDR3 DNA: TGTGCCAGTAACAAGGGGAAGCAAGGCTCACCCCTCCACTTT. Translation: CASNKGKQGSPLHF.